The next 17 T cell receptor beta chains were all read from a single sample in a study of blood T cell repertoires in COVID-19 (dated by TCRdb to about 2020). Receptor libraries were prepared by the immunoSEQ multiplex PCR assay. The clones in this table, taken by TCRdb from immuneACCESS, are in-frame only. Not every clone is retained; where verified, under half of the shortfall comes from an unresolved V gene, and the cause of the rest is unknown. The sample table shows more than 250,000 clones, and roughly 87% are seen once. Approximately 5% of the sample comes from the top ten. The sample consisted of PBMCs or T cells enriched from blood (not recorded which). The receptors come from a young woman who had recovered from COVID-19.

The CDR3, as DNA: TGTGCCAGCAGCTCTCGGGGGGGGGCCTCTGGAAACACCATATATTTT. It translates to CASSSRGGASGNTIYF. The chain is built from TRBV28 and TRBJ1-3; D perhaps matches TRBD1 (6 bases). V dropped 6 bases and J dropped 0 bases, with 15 bases sitting between them. Per germline, CDR1 MDHEN and CDR2 SYDVKM. This CDR3 is built from 16 residues. Full variable domain (missing parts from reference TRBV28 and TRBJ1-3): DVKVTQSSRYLVKRTGEKVFLECVQDMDHENMFWYRQDPGLGLRLIYFSYDVKMKEKGDIPEGYSVSREKKERFSLILESASTNQTSMYLCASSSRGGASGNTIYFGEGSWLTVV.

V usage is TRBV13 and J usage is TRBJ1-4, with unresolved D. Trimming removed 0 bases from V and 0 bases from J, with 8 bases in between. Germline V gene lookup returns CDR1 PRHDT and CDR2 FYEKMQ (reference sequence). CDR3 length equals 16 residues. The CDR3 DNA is TGTGCCAGCAGCTTAGGCCGAGTAGCAACTAATGAAAAACTGTTTTTT. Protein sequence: CASSLGRVATNEKLFF. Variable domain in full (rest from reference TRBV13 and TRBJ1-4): AAGVIQSPRHLIKEKRETATLKCYPIPRHDTVYWYQQGPGQDPQFLISFYEKMQSDKGSIPDRFSAQQFSDYHSELNMSSLELGDSALYFCASSLGRVATNEKLFFGSGTQLSVL.

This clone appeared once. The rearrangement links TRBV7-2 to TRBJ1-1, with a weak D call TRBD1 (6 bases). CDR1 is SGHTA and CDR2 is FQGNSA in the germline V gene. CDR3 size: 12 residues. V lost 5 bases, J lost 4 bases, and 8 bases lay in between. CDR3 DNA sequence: TGTGCCAGCAGCAGGGGGGGCACTGAAGCTTTCTTT. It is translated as CASSRGGTEAFF.

This CDR3 reads CASGGQGATNEKLFF. The CDR3 nucleotides are TGCGCCAGCGGGGGACAGGGAGCAACTAATGAAAAACTGTTTTTT. The chain couples TRBV5-1 to TRBJ1-4, with 9 bases fitting TRBD1. The CDR3 is made up of 15 amino acids. Germline V lookup: CDR1 SGHRS, CDR2 YFSETQ. The junction had 4 bases not matched to a gene; V was cut back by 7 bases and J by 0 bases. The full variable domain, with the rest looked up from reference TRBV5-1 and TRBJ1-4, is KAGVTQTPRYLIKTRGQQVTLSCSPISGHRSVSWYQQTPGQGLQFLFEYFSETQRNKGNFPGRFSGRQFSNSRSEMNVSTLELGDSALYLCASGGQGATNEKLFFGSGTQLSVL.

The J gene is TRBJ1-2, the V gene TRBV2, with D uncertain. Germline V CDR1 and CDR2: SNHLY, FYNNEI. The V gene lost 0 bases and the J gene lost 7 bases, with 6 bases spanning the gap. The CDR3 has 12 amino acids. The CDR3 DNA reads TGTGCCAGCAGTGAAGCGCCAGGTGGCTACACCTTC. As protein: CASSEAPGGYTF.

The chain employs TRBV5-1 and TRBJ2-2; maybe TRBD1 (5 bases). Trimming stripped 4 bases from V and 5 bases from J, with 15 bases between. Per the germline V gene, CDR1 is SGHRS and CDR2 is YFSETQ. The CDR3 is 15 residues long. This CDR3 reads CASSLGQVGTGELFF. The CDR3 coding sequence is TGCGCCAGCAGCCTGGGGCAGGTTGGGACCGGGGAGCTGTTTTTT.

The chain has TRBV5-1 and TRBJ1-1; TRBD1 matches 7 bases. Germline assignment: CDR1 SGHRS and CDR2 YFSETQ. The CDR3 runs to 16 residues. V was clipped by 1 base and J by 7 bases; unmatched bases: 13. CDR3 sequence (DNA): TGCGCCAGCAGCTTGTGGGGCCGGGACAGACTAGTTGAAGCTTTCTTT. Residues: CASSLWGRDRLVEAFF.

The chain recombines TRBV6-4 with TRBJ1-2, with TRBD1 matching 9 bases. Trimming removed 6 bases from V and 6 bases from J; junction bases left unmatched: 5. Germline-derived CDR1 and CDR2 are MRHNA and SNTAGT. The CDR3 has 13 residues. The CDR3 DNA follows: TGTGCCAGCAGCGCCGGGACAGGGAATGGCTACACCTTC. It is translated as CASSAGTGNGYTF.

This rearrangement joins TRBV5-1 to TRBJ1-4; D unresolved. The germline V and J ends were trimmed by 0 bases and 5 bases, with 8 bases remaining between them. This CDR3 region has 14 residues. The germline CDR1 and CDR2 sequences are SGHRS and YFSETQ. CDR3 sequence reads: CASSLGQPNEKLFF. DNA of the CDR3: TGCGCCAGCAGCTTGGGACAACCGAATGAAAAACTGTTTTTT.

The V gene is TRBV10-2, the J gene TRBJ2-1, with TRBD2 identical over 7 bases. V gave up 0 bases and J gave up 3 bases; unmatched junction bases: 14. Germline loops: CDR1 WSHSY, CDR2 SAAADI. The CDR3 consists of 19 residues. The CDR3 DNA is TGCGCCAGCAGTGAGTCTGTTAAGGGAGGGCAGGGAAACTACAATGAGCAGTTCTTC. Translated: CASSESVKGGQGNYNEQFF.

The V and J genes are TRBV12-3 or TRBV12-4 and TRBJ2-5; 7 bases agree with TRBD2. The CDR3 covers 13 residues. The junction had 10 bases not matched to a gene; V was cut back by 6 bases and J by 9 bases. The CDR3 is CASRNTVGGAQYF. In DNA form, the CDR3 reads TGTGCCAGCAGAAACACCGTGGGGGGGGCCCAGTACTTC.

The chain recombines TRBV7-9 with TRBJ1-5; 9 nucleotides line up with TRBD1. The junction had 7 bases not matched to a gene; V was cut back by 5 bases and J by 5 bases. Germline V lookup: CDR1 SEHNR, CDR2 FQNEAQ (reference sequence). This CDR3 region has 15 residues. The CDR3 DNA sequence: TGTGCCAGCAGCCCCCCCGGGACAGGGTATCAGCCCCAGCATTTT. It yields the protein CASSPPGTGYQPQHF.

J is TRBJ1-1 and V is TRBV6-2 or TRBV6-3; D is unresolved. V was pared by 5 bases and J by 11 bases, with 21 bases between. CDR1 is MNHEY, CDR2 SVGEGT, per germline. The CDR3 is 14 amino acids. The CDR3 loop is CASSPTGSPIMAFF. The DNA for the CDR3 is TGTGCCAGCAGTCCCACCGGGTCCCCGATTATGGCTTTCTTT.

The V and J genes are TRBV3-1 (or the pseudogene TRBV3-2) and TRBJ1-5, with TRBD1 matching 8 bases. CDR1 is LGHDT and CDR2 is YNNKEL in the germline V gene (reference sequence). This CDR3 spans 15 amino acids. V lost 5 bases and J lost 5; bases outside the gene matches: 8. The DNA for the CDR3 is TGTGCCAGCAGCGCCGAAGGACAGGGCCATCAGCCCCAGCATTTT. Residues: CASSAEGQGHQPQHF.

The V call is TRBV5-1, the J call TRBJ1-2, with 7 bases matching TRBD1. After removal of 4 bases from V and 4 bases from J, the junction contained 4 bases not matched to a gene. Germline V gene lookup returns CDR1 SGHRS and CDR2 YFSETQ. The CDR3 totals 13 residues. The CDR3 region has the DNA TGCGCCAGCAGCATGGGACAGCTCTATGGCTACACCTTC. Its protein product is CASSMGQLYGYTF.

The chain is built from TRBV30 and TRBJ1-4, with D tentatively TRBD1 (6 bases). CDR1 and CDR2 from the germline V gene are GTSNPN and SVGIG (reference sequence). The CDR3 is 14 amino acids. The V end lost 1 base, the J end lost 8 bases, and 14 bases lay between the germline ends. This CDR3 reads CAWSAGGQVEKLFF. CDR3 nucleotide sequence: TGTGCCTGGAGTGCCGGGGGGCAGGTGGAAAAACTGTTTTTT. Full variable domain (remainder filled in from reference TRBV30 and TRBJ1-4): SQTIHQWPATLVQPVGSPLSLECTVEGTSNPNLYWYRQAAGRGLQLLFYSVGIGQISSEVPQNLSASRPQDRQFILSSKKLLLSDSGFYLCAWSAGGQVEKLFFGSGTQLSVL.

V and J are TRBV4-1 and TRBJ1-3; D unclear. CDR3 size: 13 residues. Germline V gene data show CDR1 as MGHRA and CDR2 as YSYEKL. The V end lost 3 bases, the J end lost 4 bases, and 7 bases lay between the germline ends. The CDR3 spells CASSHPGGNTIYF. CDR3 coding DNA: TGCGCCAGCAGCCACCCGGGAGGAAACACCATATATTTT.